This TCR beta chain was sequenced for a study of cytomegalovirus exposure and HLA in healthy donors. The CDR3 loop spans 14 amino acids. Trimming took 6 bases from V and 5 from J; bases not matched to a gene: 5. CDR1 and CDR2 from the germline V gene are MNHNS and SASEGT. TCRdb's copy holds only in-frame clones and misses some; the assay was immunoSEQ multiplex PCR. The sample shows 200,000 to 300,000 clones, about 90% of them seen only once. Concerning this clone: The antigen remains undetermined.

Study observations and caveats: According to a later analysis, TCR clusters from the first cohort tended to co-occur in the 120 or so validation repertoires.

The sample taken for sequencing was PBMCs. V is TRBV6-1 and J is TRBJ2-7; 12 bases align to TRBD2. The TCR sequence derives from a woman under 40 in good health and CMV-seronegative. The CDR3 protein is CASRRLAGADEQYF. The CDR3 bases are TGTGCCAGCAGGAGACTAGCGGGAGCGGACGAGCAGTACTTC.